The 21 T cell receptor beta chains listed next were all sequenced from one sample in a study of blood T cell repertoires in COVID-19. The assay was immunoSEQ multiplex PCR, and TCRdb's table has in-frame clones only and misses some. Of 150,000 to 200,000 clones listed, 85% to 90% were seen once; the top ten hold roughly 4%. Source material: peripheral blood. These receptors were obtained from a woman aged 70-85 years with acute or convalescent COVID-19.

V usage is TRBV7-2 and J usage is TRBJ2-1; D gene unclear. The CDR3 loop spans 15 amino acids. V was pared by 5 bases and J by 0 bases, with 11 bases between. Germline-derived CDR1 and CDR2 are SGHTA and FQGNSA. The DNA of the CDR3 is TGTGCCAGCAGCACCCAAAGGAGCTCCTACAATGAGCAGTTCTTC. Translated, it gives CASSTQRSSYNEQFF.

The J gene is TRBJ2-1, the V gene TRBV4-3; 11 bases agree with TRBD1. Unmatched junction bases numbered 5, after V lost 4 bases and J lost 6 bases. This CDR3 region has 15 residues. Germline V gives CDR1 LGHNA, CDR2 YSLEER. The chain's CDR3 is CASSLGQGAFNEQFF. CDR3 in DNA: TGCGCCAGCAGCCTCGGACAGGGGGCGTTCAATGAGCAGTTCTTC.

The genes are TRBV27 and TRBJ1-1, with 8 bases that match TRBD1. Per germline, CDR1 MNHEY and CDR2 SMNVEV (reference sequence). V shed 0 bases, J shed 0 bases, and the junction held 0 bases outside the gene matches. This CDR3 has 15 amino acids. CDR3 sequence: CASSLSQGVNTEAFF. The CDR3 bases are TGTGCCAGCAGTTTATCACAGGGGGTGAACACTGAAGCTTTCTTT.

The chain uses TRBV18 and TRBJ2-7, with D possibly matching TRBD1 (6 bases). Germline values: CDR1 KGHSH, CDR2 LQKENI. V shed 8 bases and J shed 6 bases, with 23 bases lying between them. The CDR3 is 15 residues long. The CDR3 is CASAGLTGSRGEQYF. CDR3 nucleotides: TGTGCCAGCGCCGGGTTAACAGGGTCTCGGGGCGAGCAGTACTTC.

The chain recombines TRBV28 with TRBJ1-4; D not certain. V lost 4 bases to trimming and J lost 4 bases, with 13 bases between them. Germline CDR1 MDHEN, CDR2 SYDVKM. The length of the CDR3 is 15 residues. CDR3 sequence (DNA): TGTGCCAGCAGTTACGCGGGCTCAGATAATGAAAAACTGTTTTTT. Translation: CASSYAGSDNEKLFF.

In its sample, this clone was seen a few times. This chain uses TRBV15 with TRBJ2-7, with TRBD2 identical over 9 bases. The V segment lost 4 bases and the J segment 2 bases; nucleotides outside the gene matches: 6. The CDR3 covers 15 residues. From germline, CDR1 is LNHNV and CDR2 YYDKDF (reference sequence). CDR3: CATSTVSGGTYEQYF. As DNA, the CDR3 is TGTGCCACCAGCACAGTAAGCGGGGGGACCTACGAGCAGTACTTC. Supplemented by reference TRBV15 and TRBJ2-7, the full variable domain reads DAMVIQNPRYQVTQFGKPVTLSCSQTLNHNVMYWYQQKSSQAPKLLFHYYDKDFNNEADTPDNFQSRRPNTSFCFLDIRSPGLGDTAMYLCATSTVSGGTYEQYFGPGTRLTVT.

This chain joins TRBV3-1 (or the pseudogene TRBV3-2) and TRBJ1-3, with D maybe TRBD1 (6 bases). Germline values: CDR1 LGHDT, CDR2 YNNKEL (reference sequence). The V gene lost 1 base and the J gene lost 4 bases, with 11 bases spanning the gap. There are 15 residues in the CDR3. CDR3 bases: TGTGCCAGCAGCCAAGTACAGGGCCTGGGAAACACCATATATTTT. Protein: CASSQVQGLGNTIYF.

The chain joins TRBV11-3 to TRBJ2-7; D is uncertain. CDR3 length: 12 residues. Germline V CDR1 and CDR2: SGHNT, YENEEA. Trimming cost V 5 bases and J 2 bases, with 7 bases left between them. CDR3 sequence reads: CASSGTTYEQYF. CDR3 nucleotide sequence: TGTGCCAGCAGCGGCACTACCTACGAGCAGTACTTC.

The rearrangement uses TRBV2 and TRBJ1-2; 8 bases align to TRBD1. The trim removed 7 bases at V and 5 bases at J, leaving 9 bases unmatched. This CDR3 contains 14 residues. Per germline, CDR1 SNHLY and CDR2 FYNNEI. The CDR3 sequence is CASIRTGLKYGYTF. Written as DNA, the CDR3 is TGTGCCAGCATCAGGACAGGGTTAAAATATGGCTACACCTTC.

The chain carries TRBV5-1 and TRBJ1-1; the D gene is possibly TRBD1 (6 bases). CDR3 size: 19 residues. Trimming left V 7 bases short and J 2 bases short, with 30 bases between. Looked up from germline, CDR1 is SGHRS and CDR2 is YFSETQ. DNA of the CDR3: TGCGCCAGCGGAGGCCGGGGGCGGGGGGCAGTTGATGGAAACACTGAAGCTTTCTTT. It translates to CASGGRGRGAVDGNTEAFF.

The rearrangement uses TRBV28 and TRBJ2-7, with TRBD2 identical over 10 bases. The germline V gene has CDR1 MDHEN and CDR2 SYDVKM. This CDR3 contains 13 residues. Trimming cost V 4 bases and J 11 bases; bases outside gene matches: 8. The CDR3 nucleotides are TGTGCCAGCAGTTCCCCTAGCGGGAGTTGGAAGTACTTC. This gives the protein CASSSPSGSWKYF.

The chain employs TRBV6-5 and TRBJ1-3; unclear D gene. V was clipped by 2 bases and J by 4 bases, with 6 bases between them. CDR1 MNHEY and CDR2 SVGAGI come from the germline V gene. The CDR3 sequence is 13 residues long. In nucleotides, the CDR3 is TGTGCCAGCAGTTACAAAGCGGGAAACACCATATATTTT. This codes for CASSYKAGNTIYF.

This clone was observed a single time. The chain is built from TRBV12-3 or TRBV12-4 and TRBJ2-1, with D possibly TRBD1 on 5 matching bases. V shed 2 bases and J shed 5 bases, with 7 bases lying between them. CDR3 length: 13 amino acids. For the CDR3, the DNA is TGTGCCAGCAGTTTAATAGGGGACAATGAGCAGTTCTTC. It yields the protein CASSLIGDNEQFF.

The genes are TRBV12-3 or TRBV12-4 and TRBJ1-2; D is perhaps TRBD1 (5 bases). The CDR3 loop spans 12 amino acids. V was shortened by 4 bases and J by 5 bases, with 8 bases between the two germline ends. The CDR3 region is CASSSGLYGYTF. CDR3 DNA sequence: TGTGCCAGCAGTTCGGGACTGTATGGCTACACCTTC.

J is TRBJ2-3 and V is TRBV4-1, with 10 bases aligning to TRBD1. Germline V gene sequence: CDR1 MGHRA, CDR2 YSYEKL. The CDR3 length is 18 residues. V shed 4 bases and J 2 bases; nucleotides not matched to a gene: 12. The CDR3: CASSRPVGTGASTDTQYF. The DNA of the CDR3 is TGCGCCAGCAGCCGGCCGGTCGGGACAGGGGCCTCCACAGATACGCAGTATTTT.

The rearrangement joins TRBV6-6 to TRBJ2-7, with D maybe TRBD1 (5 bases). V was cut by 7 bases and J by 1 base, with 11 bases left in between. From germline, CDR1 is MNHNY and CDR2 SVGAGI (reference sequence). There are 13 residues in the CDR3. CDR3 sequence reads: CASTRTSSYEQYF. In DNA form, the CDR3 reads TGTGCCAGCACTAGGACATCTTCCTACGAGCAGTACTTC.

The chain recombines TRBV7-2 with TRBJ2-3; TRBD2 aligns across 7 bases. This CDR3 is built from 16 residues. Germline assignment: CDR1 SGHTA and CDR2 FQGNSA. The V segment lost 4 bases and the J segment 2 bases; nucleotides outside the gene matches: 9. CDR3 coding DNA: TGTGCCAGCAGCTGGACTAGTAACCCGCCCACAGATACGCAGTATTTT. Encoded protein: CASSWTSNPPTDTQYF.

Only one count was recorded for this clone. The CDR3 loop reads CASSRDRSSGANVLTF. The CDR3 nucleotides are TGTGCCAGCAGTCGGGACAGGAGCTCTGGGGCCAACGTCCTGACTTTC. V and J are TRBV6-2 or TRBV6-3 and TRBJ2-6, with TRBD1 matching over 8 bases. The CDR3 extends over 16 amino acids. The ends lost 5 bases at V and 0 bases at J; junction bases unmatched: 3. Per germline, CDR1 MNHEY and CDR2 SVGEGT.

In its sample, this clone was seen once. The chain links TRBV4-3 to TRBJ2-1, with TRBD2 identical over 7 bases. Germline CDR1 LGHNA, CDR2 YSLEER. Germline trimming cut 4 bases from V and 1 base from J; bases unmatched to any gene: 4. CDR3 length: 15 residues. The CDR3 region is CASSLGLVSYNEQFF. CDR3 DNA: TGCGCCAGCAGCCTCGGACTAGTTTCCTACAATGAGCAGTTCTTC.

To note about this clone: In the same sample, other DNA sequences code for this CDR3. The CDR3 nucleotides are TGCGCCAGCAGCTTGGGGACAGGCAGCTATGGCTACACCTTC. Amino acid sequence: CASSLGTGSYGYTF. The chain couples TRBV5-1 to TRBJ1-2; TRBD1 matches 7 bases. This CDR3 has 14 amino acids. Germline V gene data show CDR1 as SGHRS and CDR2 as YFSETQ. With 0 bases clipped from V and 4 bases from J, the junction kept 3 bases outside the gene matches.

The chain couples TRBV3-1 (or the pseudogene TRBV3-2) to TRBJ1-1, with 10 positions matching TRBD1. With V trimmed by 6 bases and J by 5 bases, 3 bases remained unmatched. In germline, CDR1 is LGHDT, CDR2 YNNKEL (reference sequence). The CDR3 is 13 amino acids. CDR3 coding DNA: TGTGCCAGCAGTTGGACAGGGGGGACTGAAGCTTTCTTT. Residues: CASSWTGGTEAFF.